These T cell receptor beta chains were read from a single sample in a study of spatial heterogeneity in lung cancer. MiXCR, run by TCRdb on the 5' RACE reads, gives a single entry per CDR3 protein. The repertoire includes more than 10,000 distinct CDR3 sequences, over 9.5% of them detected once, and roughly 14% sits in the top ten. This specimen consisted of lung tumor tissue, obtained at surgery. The origin of the receptors is a female donor with early-stage non-small cell lung cancer. Each CDR3 is given with its conserved first and last residue. Fields, in order: clone size, J gene, V gene, D gene, CDR3 length, CDR3 protein, CDR3 DNA. The D gene is left open where the match is weak. Size is stated for part of the rows, as once, few or many counts, or as a class when the clone is expanded.

many,TRBJ2-5,TRBV5-4,-,15,CASSLGVTGSETQYF,TGTGCCAGCAGCTTGGGGGTCACAGGGTCGGAGACCCAGTACTTC
medium-sized,TRBJ2-7,TRBV5-1,-,14,CASSFQQSSYEQYF,TGCGCCAGCAGCTTTCAGCAGAGCTCCTACGAGCAGTACTTC
few,TRBJ2-7,TRBV12-3/TRBV12-4,-,13,CASSFKASYEQYF,TGTGCCAGCAGTTTTAAAGCGTCCTACGAGCAGTACTTC
many,TRBJ2-5,TRBV30,-,13,CAGSGQLQETQYF,TGTGCCGGCTCCGGACAGCTACAAGAGACCCAGTACTTC
medium-sized,TRBJ1-5,TRBV19,TRBD1,14,CASSGTGRNQPQHF,TGTGCCAGTAGTGGGACAGGGCGGAATCAGCCCCAGCATTTT
large,TRBJ1-1,TRBV10-3,TRBD1,15,CAASDRGRTNTEAFF,TGTGCCGCGTCGGACAGGGGAAGGACGAACACTGAAGCTTTCTTT
-,TRBJ1-2,TRBV3-1,TRBD1,13,CASSPTGDYGYTF,TGTGCCAGCAGTCCTACAGGGGACTATGGCTACACCTTC
many,TRBJ2-4,TRBV6-2/TRBV6-3,-,14,CASTPTGRQNIQYF,TGTGCCAGCACCCCAACAGGGAGGCAAAACATTCAGTACTTC
once,TRBJ1-5,TRBV7-8,TRBD1,13,CASSLTGVQPQHF,TGTGCCAGCAGCCTAACAGGGGTTCAGCCCCAGCATTTT
many,TRBJ2-2,TRBV7-7,-,13,CASSPANTGELFF,TGTGCTAGCAGTCCCGCGAACACCGGGGAGCTGTTTTTT
large,TRBJ2-7,TRBV4-1,-,16,CASSQEPQGGAYEQYF,TGCGCCAGCAGCCAAGAACCCCAGGGGGGAGCGTACGAGCAGTACTTC
-,TRBJ2-7,TRBV20-1,TRBD1,14,CSVENRGLTYEQYF,TGCAGTGTCGAAAACAGGGGGCTGACCTACGAGCAGTACTTC
once,TRBJ1-4,TRBV6-4,-,19,CASSDSVLRLGCHPEKLFF,TGTGCCAGCAGTGACTCCGTCCTTCGACTCGGCTGTCATCCCGAAAAACTGTTTTTT
few,TRBJ2-7,TRBV29-1,-,13,CSVDFGSSYEQYF,TGCAGCGTTGATTTCGGGAGCTCCTACGAGCAGTACTTC
-,TRBJ1-2,TRBV5-6,-,12,CASSLPTIGYTF,TGTGCCAGCAGCTTGCCTACTATCGGCTACACCTTC
few,TRBJ1-2,TRBV28,-,14,CASRLGAGLYGYTF,TGTGCCAGCAGGCTAGGGGCAGGGCTCTATGGCTACACCTTC
-,TRBJ2-5,TRBV24-1,-,16,CATSDPTTGAGETQYF,TGTGCCACCAGTGACCCGACCACAGGGGCGGGGGAGACCCAGTACTTC
many,TRBJ2-7,TRBV28,TRBD2,16,CASRNRWSTSGKVQYF,TGTGCCAGCAGGAATAGGTGGTCGACTAGCGGGAAAGTGCAGTACTTC
-,TRBJ1-1,TRBV9,-,13,CASSVASSTEAFF,TGTGCCAGCAGCGTAGCCTCAAGCACTGAAGCTTTCTTT
-,TRBJ2-3,TRBV7-2,-,16,CASSLALRAGTDTQYF,TGTGCCAGCAGCTTAGCGCTGAGGGCGGGTACAGATACGCAGTATTTT
medium-sized,TRBJ2-5,TRBV4-3,TRBD2,15,CASSQDSGGVATQYF,TGCGCCAGCAGCCAAGATTCCGGGGGGGTTGCGACCCAGTACTTC
few,TRBJ1-1,TRBV2,-,13,CASVTEMNTEAFF,TGTGCCAGCGTCACGGAGATGAACACTGAAGCTTTCTTT
once,TRBJ2-1,TRBV6-4,-,15,CASSGSWGSNNEQFF,TGTGCCAGCAGCGGATCTTGGGGGAGTAACAATGAGCAGTTCTTC
few,TRBJ2-1,TRBV29-1,TRBD1,14,CSVSNIQGASEQFF,TGCAGCGTCTCTAATATCCAGGGGGCGAGTGAGCAGTTCTTC
many,TRBJ2-1,TRBV19,-,14,CASSPRDWANEQFF,TGTGCCAGTAGTCCTCGCGACTGGGCCAATGAGCAGTTCTTC
many,TRBJ2-6,TRBV27,-,18,CASSLWGGSLAGANVLTF,TGTGCCAGCAGTTTATGGGGGGGCAGTTTGGCTGGGGCCAACGTCCTGACTTTC
-,TRBJ2-1,TRBV20-1,TRBD2,14,CSARVLAGDNEQFF,TGCAGTGCTAGAGTACTGGCGGGGGACAATGAGCAGTTCTTC
many,TRBJ2-1,TRBV15,TRBD2,17,CATSRGGTSGSYNEQFF,TGTGCCACCAGCAGAGGTGGGACTAGCGGTTCCTACAATGAGCAGTTCTTC
few,TRBJ1-5,TRBV6-1,-,15,CASSEASVGNQPQHF,TGTGCCAGCAGTGAAGCGTCGGTAGGCAATCAGCCCCAGCATTTT
medium-sized,TRBJ1-2,TRBV28,-,14,CASSLVSPGYGYTF,TGTGCCAGCAGTTTAGTCAGCCCAGGGTATGGCTACACCTTC
few,TRBJ1-2,TRBV7-8,-,13,CASSSRAYYGYTF,TGTGCCAGCAGCTCCCGGGCCTACTATGGCTACACCTTC
many,TRBJ1-6,TRBV7-9,-,14,CASSFREHNSPLHF,TGTGCCAGCAGCTTCCGGGAACATAATTCACCCCTCCACTTT
many,TRBJ1-1,TRBV12-5,TRBD1,14,CASARTGVGTEAFF,TGTGCTAGTGCCCGGACAGGGGTGGGCACTGAAGCTTTCTTT
-,TRBJ2-7,TRBV10-3,TRBD1,13,CAISEFTGGEQYF,TGTGCCATCAGTGAGTTTACAGGGGGCGAGCAGTACTTC
-,TRBJ2-2,TRBV2,-,14,CASSEVRSTGELFF,TGTGCCAGCAGTGAAGTACGGAGCACCGGGGAGCTGTTTTTT
medium-sized,TRBJ2-3,TRBV10-3,TRBD1,15,CAISGRTGNPDTQYF,TGTGCCATCAGTGGGCGGACAGGGAACCCAGATACGCAGTATTTT
-,TRBJ2-3,TRBV18,TRBD2,15,CASSAKRGSTDTQYF,TGTGCCAGCTCAGCCAAGCGGGGGAGCACAGATACGCAGTATTTT
-,TRBJ1-2,TRBV20-1,-,14,CSARPQGIQYGYTF,TGCAGTGCTAGGCCCCAGGGTATTCAATATGGCTACACCTTC
few,TRBJ2-5,TRBV10-3,-,12,CAISSETETQYF,TGTGCCATCAGCTCGGAGACAGAGACCCAGTACTTC
once,TRBJ2-5,TRBV11-1,TRBD2,15,CASSFSGAYQETQYF,TGTGCCAGCAGCTTCAGCGGGGCCTACCAAGAGACCCAGTACTTC
many,TRBJ1-1,TRBV29-1,-,14,CSVRGLLTNTEAFF,TGCAGCGTCCGCGGACTTCTAACGAACACTGAAGCTTTCTTT
-,TRBJ1-4,TRBV18,TRBD1,14,CASSPGRGREKLFF,TGTGCCAGCTCACCGGGCAGGGGGCGAGAAAAACTGTTTTTT
many,TRBJ2-7,TRBV9,-,16,CASSVGGAVTSYEQYF,TGTGCCAGCAGCGTAGGGGGAGCGGTGACATCCTACGAGCAGTACTTC
few,TRBJ1-1,TRBV12-3/TRBV12-4,-,13,CASSLAAGLGAFF,TGTGCCAGCAGTTTAGCAGCGGGGCTCGGGGCTTTCTTT
many,TRBJ1-4,TRBV4-1,-,13,CASSLRTDEKLFF,TGCGCCAGCAGCCTACGGACAGATGAAAAACTGTTTTTT
-,TRBJ1-2,TRBV6-6,-,12,CASSYDNYGYTF,TGTGCCAGCAGTTACGATAACTATGGCTACACCTTC
many,TRBJ2-5,TRBV18,-,13,CASSPESTETQYF,TGTGCCAGCTCACCAGAATCGACGGAGACCCAGTACTTC
many,TRBJ2-6,TRBV29-1,-,14,CSVVSGAGANVLTF,TGCAGCGTTGTTTCTGGGGCTGGGGCCAACGTCCTGACTTTC
many,TRBJ2-5,TRBV20-1,TRBD1,16,CSARGGQGASWETQYF,TGCAGTGCTAGAGGGGGCCAGGGGGCTTCGTGGGAGACCCAGTACTTC
-,TRBJ2-1,TRBV20-1,-,15,CSARDRVSSYNEQFF,TGCAGTGCTAGAGATAGGGTCAGCTCCTACAATGAGCAGTTCTTC
many,TRBJ2-1,TRBV12-3/TRBV12-4,-,16,CASSFRSGAFGNEQFF,TGTGCCAGCAGTTTCAGATCGGGGGCCTTCGGAAATGAGCAGTTCTTC
few,TRBJ1-1,TRBV20-1,-,13,CSSDPPMNTEAFF,TGCAGTTCTGACCCCCCCATGAACACTGAAGCTTTCTTT
-,TRBJ1-6,TRBV21-1,-,18,CASSKRSYRREYNSPHHF,TGTGCCAGCAGCAAAAGGAGCTATAGAAGGGAATACAATTCACCCCACCACTTT
many,TRBJ2-7,TRBV7-9,TRBD1,15,CASSPDRVYSYEQYF,TGTGCCAGCAGCCCCGACAGGGTATATTCCTACGAGCAGTACTTC
-,TRBJ1-5,TRBV9,-,19,CASSVRGPWPGWCNQPQHF,TGTGCCAGCAGCGTTCGGGGTCCCTGGCCAGGGTGGTGCAATCAGCCCCAGCATTTT
medium-sized,TRBJ2-2,TRBV7-2,-,16,CASSLRNRGNTGELFF,TGTGCCAGCAGCTTACGCAACCGGGGGAACACCGGGGAGCTGTTTTTT
medium-sized,TRBJ2-7,TRBV7-9,-,16,CASSFSSGTVLYEQYF,TGTGCCAGCAGTTTTTCCTCCGGGACTGTTTTATACGAGCAGTACTTC
few,TRBJ2-4,TRBV10-2,TRBD1,14,CAATQGQGQNIQYF,TGCGCCGCCACCCAGGGACAGGGACAGAACATTCAGTACTTC
-,TRBJ1-1,TRBV27,-,14,CARSLGRQRPEAFF,TGTGCCAGGAGTTTAGGAAGACAGCGCCCTGAAGCTTTCTTT